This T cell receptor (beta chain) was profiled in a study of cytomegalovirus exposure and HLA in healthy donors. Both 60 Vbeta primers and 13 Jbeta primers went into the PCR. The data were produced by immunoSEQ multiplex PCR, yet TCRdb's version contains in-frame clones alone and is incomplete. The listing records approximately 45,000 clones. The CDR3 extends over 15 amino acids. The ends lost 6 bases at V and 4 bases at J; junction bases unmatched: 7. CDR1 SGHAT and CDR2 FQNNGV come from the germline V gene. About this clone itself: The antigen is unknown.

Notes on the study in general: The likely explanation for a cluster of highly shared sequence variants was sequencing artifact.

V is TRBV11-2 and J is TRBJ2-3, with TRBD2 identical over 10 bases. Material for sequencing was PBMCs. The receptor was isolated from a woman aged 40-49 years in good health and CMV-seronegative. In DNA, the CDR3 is TGTGCCAGCAGAGCGGGACTAGCGTTTCCAGATACGCAGTATTTT. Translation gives CASRAGLAFPDTQYF.